These T cell receptor beta chains were read from a single sample in a study of T cell repertoires in cytomegalovirus infection. TCRdb independently ran MiXCR on the reads; one entry per CDR3 protein. The sample lists about 570,000 distinct CDR3 sequences, 40% occurring once. The antigens of these receptors remain unknown. The input for sequencing was cultured PBMCs, taken from culture after CMV antigen stimulation. These receptors were taken from a human donor in good health (CMV status not recorded). Some clones in this sample may be carry-over from other donors' samples. Each CDR3 is given with its conserved first and last residue. D genes are given only for firm matches. The size field is filled for only some rows; it gives once, few, many or a size class.

TRBD1	TRBJ1-2	few	TRBV2	CASRAGGDYGYTF	TGTGCCAGCAGGGCAGGGGGCGACTATGGCTACACCTTC
-	TRBJ1-6	-	TRBV20-1	CSARDKERTSSPLHF	TGCAGTGCTAGAGATAAGGAGCGAACAAGTTCACCCCTCCACTTT
TRBD1	TRBJ2-5	once	TRBV7-6	CASSSDRGGKTQYF	TGTGCCAGCAGTTCGGACAGGGGCGGAAAGACCCAGTACTTC
-	TRBJ1-1	-	TRBV7-6	CASSLRGTRNTEAFF	TGTGCCAGCAGCCTCCGGGGGACACGGAACACTGAAGCTTTCTTT
TRBD2	TRBJ2-1	once	TRBV28	CASSLSGGASYNEQFF	TGTGCCAGCAGCCTTAGCGGGGGGGCAAGCTACAATGAGCAGTTCTTC
-	TRBJ1-1	few	TRBV29-1	CSVEQTMNTEAFF	TGCAGCGTTGAACAGACCATGAACACTGAAGCTTTCTTT
-	TRBJ1-1	-	TRBV10-2	CASSESGSTEAFF	TGCGCCAGCAGTGAGTCGGGGTCCACTGAAGCTTTCTTT
TRBD2	TRBJ2-3	-	TRBV12-3/TRBV12-4	CASSKSGGDFTDTQYF	TGTGCCAGCAGTAAGAGCGGGGGAGATTTCACAGATACGCAGTATTTT
-	TRBJ1-2	-	TRBV7-9	CASSPRTVNYGYTF	TGTGCCAGCAGCCCTAGGACCGTTAACTATGGCTACACCTTC
TRBD1	TRBJ1-1	-	TRBV6-1	CASSRDREGTEAFF	TGTGCCAGCAGTCGGGACAGGGAAGGTACTGAAGCTTTCTTT
-	TRBJ2-1	few	TRBV7-6	CASSHLSGNEQFF	TGTGCCAGCAGCCACCTATCGGGAAATGAGCAGTTCTTC
TRBD1	TRBJ2-6	many	TRBV7-2	CASSFDRGLSGANVLTF	TGTGCCAGCAGCTTTGACAGGGGGCTCTCTGGGGCCAACGTCCTGACTTTC
TRBD2	TRBJ2-2	-	TRBV7-2	CASSTPGLVNTGELFF	TGTGCCAGCAGCACGCCGGGACTAGTTAACACCGGGGAGCTGTTTTTT
TRBD2	TRBJ2-5	-	TRBV6-5	CASSYGPSGRETQYF	TGTGCCAGCAGTTACGGGCCTAGCGGGAGAGAGACCCAGTACTTC
-	TRBJ1-5	-	TRBV6-6	CASSYISRRGQPQHF	TGTGCCAGCAGTTACATATCCCGACGCGGTCAGCCCCAGCATTTT
-	TRBJ2-7	-	TRBV7-9	CASSSLEVRNPYEQYF	TGTGCCAGCAGCTCCCTCGAAGTGAGGAATCCCTACGAGCAGTACTTC
TRBD2	TRBJ2-1	-	TRBV25-1	CASSGLTSGNEQFF	TGTGCCAGCAGTGGCCTAACTAGCGGGAATGAGCAGTTCTTC
TRBD2	TRBJ2-7	few	TRBV5-1	CASSLDLWAGENEQYF	TGCGCCAGCAGCTTGGATCTCTGGGCGGGAGAAAACGAGCAGTACTTC
-	TRBJ2-7	-	TRBV7-2	CASSRIVKPPSEYEQYF	TGTGCCAGCAGCCGAATCGTTAAACCTCCCAGTGAATACGAGCAGTACTTC
TRBD1	TRBJ2-7	many	TRBV7-9	CASSETGGYEQYF	TGTGCCAGCAGCGAGACAGGGGGCTACGAGCAGTACTTC
-	TRBJ2-1	once	TRBV28	CASSLLAGPRYNEQFF	TGTGCCAGCAGTTTACTCGCGGGACCTCGCTACAATGAGCAGTTCTTC
-	TRBJ2-7	-	TRBV11-2	CASSLEGPGYEQYF	TGTGCCAGCAGCTTAGAGGGGCCAGGCTACGAGCAGTACTTC
TRBD2	TRBJ2-3	-	TRBV7-6	CASTMGTSGGTDTQYF	TGTGCCAGCACCATGGGGACTAGCGGGGGAACAGATACGCAGTATTTT
TRBD1	TRBJ2-2	few	TRBV6-2/TRBV6-3	CASSYSGTGVYTGELFF	TGTGCCAGCAGTTACTCTGGGACAGGGGTGTACACCGGGGAGCTGTTTTTT
TRBD2	TRBJ2-7	few	TRBV7-8	CASTRTSGSSSYEQYF	TGTGCCAGCACCCGGACTAGCGGGAGTAGTTCCTACGAGCAGTACTTC
-	TRBJ2-7	few	TRBV7-9	CASSKGQPSYEQYF	TGTGCCAGCAGCAAAGGACAGCCCTCCTACGAGCAGTACTTC
-	TRBJ2-1	-	TRBV11-2	CASSYGRLALSSYNEQFF	TGTGCCAGCAGCTATGGCCGTCTAGCGCTAAGCTCCTACAATGAGCAGTTCTTC
TRBD1	TRBJ2-7	few	TRBV6-2/TRBV6-3	CASSYDRGPTYEQYF	TGTGCCAGCAGTTATGACAGGGGGCCGACCTACGAGCAGTACTTC
-	TRBJ1-2	-	TRBV6-1	CASSEGQFRQGYGYTF	TGTGCCAGCAGTGAAGGGCAATTTAGACAAGGCTATGGCTACACCTTC
-	TRBJ2-3	-	TRBV11-2	CASSLGGDRVADTQYF	TGTGCCAGCAGCTTAGGGGGAGATCGTGTGGCGGATACGCAGTATTTT
TRBD2	TRBJ2-2	-	TRBV4-2	CASSLQAGSSTGELFF	TGTGCCAGCAGCCTTCAAGCGGGGAGCAGCACCGGGGAGCTGTTTTTT
TRBD2	TRBJ2-2	-	TRBV6-2/TRBV6-3	CASRLAGLIGELFF	TGTGCCAGCCGACTAGCGGGACTTATCGGGGAGCTGTTTTTT
TRBD2	TRBJ2-3	few	TRBV12-3/TRBV12-4	CASSIGLAGMDTQYF	TGTGCCAGCAGTATCGGACTAGCGGGAATGGATACGCAGTATTTT
-	TRBJ2-2	few	TRBV7-8	CASSPYDTNTGELFF	TGTGCCAGCAGCCCATATGACACGAACACCGGGGAGCTGTTTTTT
TRBD1	TRBJ1-2	-	TRBV4-1	CASSQETGARTGYTF	TGTGCCAGCAGCCAAGAGACAGGGGCTAGAACCGGCTACACCTTC
-	TRBJ1-3	few	TRBV12-3/TRBV12-4	CASSPAAFGNTIYF	TGTGCCAGCAGTCCAGCTGCTTTTGGAAACACCATATATTTT
-	TRBJ1-6	many	TRBV7-2	CASSLPRSSYNSPLHF	TGTGCCAGCAGCTTACCAAGGAGCTCCTATAATTCACCCCTCCACTTT
TRBD2	TRBJ2-3	-	TRBV27	CASSFLAGDGTDTQYF	TGTGCCAGCAGTTTCCTAGCGGGAGATGGGACAGATACGCAGTATTTT
TRBD2	TRBJ2-7	-	TRBV5-1	CASSDLLAGALVHEQYF	TGCGCCAGCAGCGACCTACTAGCGGGGGCCTTAGTCCACGAGCAGTACTTC
TRBD2	TRBJ2-3	-	TRBV12-3/TRBV12-4	CASRSGLGADTQYF	TGTGCCAGCCGTAGCGGGTTGGGGGCAGATACGCAGTATTTT
-	TRBJ1-1	-	TRBV5-1	CASPSGDTEAFF	TGCGCCAGCCCGTCGGGTGACACTGAAGCTTTCTTT
-	TRBJ1-5	-	TRBV28	CASYGGYSIRPQHF	TGTGCCAGTTACGGGGGGTATTCTATTCGGCCCCAGCATTTT
TRBD1	TRBJ1-2	-	TRBV19	CASSPRTGGSYGYTF	TGTGCCAGTAGTCCTCGGACAGGGGGGTCCTATGGCTACACCTTC
TRBD1	TRBJ2-7	-	TRBV7-9	CASTKWDRDYEQYF	TGTGCCAGCACAAAATGGGACAGGGACTACGAGCAGTACTTC
-	TRBJ1-6	-	TRBV6-6	CASDTGPYNSPLHF	TGTGCCAGTGATACGGGCCCCTATAATTCACCCCTCCACTTT
-	TRBJ1-1	many	TRBV7-2	CASSWGRRTEAFF	TGTGCCAGCAGCTGGGGACGGAGGACTGAAGCTTTCTTT
-	TRBJ2-1	few	TRBV12-3/TRBV12-4	CASSLDAVYNEQFF	TGTGCCAGCAGTTTAGACGCAGTCTACAATGAGCAGTTCTTC
-	TRBJ2-2	-	TRBV4-1	CASSQEGGTGELFF	TGCGCCAGCAGCCAAGAAGGCGGGACCGGGGAGCTGTTTTTT
-	TRBJ1-4	-	TRBV5-4	CASTVGGANEKLFF	TGTGCCAGCACCGTGGGAGGGGCTAATGAAAAACTGTTTTTT
-	TRBJ2-5	many	TRBV7-2	CASSLAEGVRGTQYF	TGTGCCAGCAGCTTAGCGGAGGGTGTCCGGGGGACCCAGTACTTC
TRBD2	TRBJ2-1	-	TRBV7-6	CASSPRASGRAAASYNEQFF	TGTGCCAGCAGCCCCCGGGCTAGCGGGAGGGCCGCGGCCTCCTACAATGAGCAGTTCTTC
TRBD1	TRBJ1-1	-	TRBV20-1	CSATTGTDTEAFF	TGCAGTGCCACAACCGGGACAGATACTGAAGCTTTCTTT
TRBD1	TRBJ1-2	-	TRBV10-3	CAISESKLGQGPYTF	TGTGCCATCAGTGAGTCGAAATTGGGACAGGGACCCTACACCTTC
TRBD2	TRBJ2-1	-	TRBV11-2	CASSLGGLGSPNEQFF	TGTGCCAGCAGCTTAGGGGGACTAGGTAGCCCGAATGAGCAGTTCTTC
-	TRBJ1-5	-	TRBV7-6	CASSLGPDGFNQPQHF	TGTGCCAGCAGCTTGGGACCAGACGGCTTCAATCAGCCCCAGCATTTT